This T cell receptor (beta chain) emerged from a study of CD8 T cells in Susac syndrome. The length of the CDR3 is 16 residues. Looked up from germline, CDR1 is LGHNA and CDR2 is YNFKEQ. Unmatched junction bases numbered 8, after V lost 2 bases and J lost 2 bases. With random hexamers, 0.5 to 1 ug RNA was reverse transcribed. MiXCR was run by TCRdb on the immunoSEQ multiplex PCR reads, yielding one entry per CDR3 protein. The sample lists 150,000 to 200,000 distinct CDR3 sequences; around 94% were seen once. The origin of this receptor is a human donor with multiple sclerosis. The chain uses TRBV4-2 and TRBJ2-7; 8 bases match TRBD2. The sequenced sample consisted of CD4+ T cells from PBMCs. The CDR3 DNA reads as TGTGCCAGCAGCCAATCTCAGCGGGAGTCTCCCTACGAGCAGTACTTC. It codes for CASSQSQRESPYEQYF.